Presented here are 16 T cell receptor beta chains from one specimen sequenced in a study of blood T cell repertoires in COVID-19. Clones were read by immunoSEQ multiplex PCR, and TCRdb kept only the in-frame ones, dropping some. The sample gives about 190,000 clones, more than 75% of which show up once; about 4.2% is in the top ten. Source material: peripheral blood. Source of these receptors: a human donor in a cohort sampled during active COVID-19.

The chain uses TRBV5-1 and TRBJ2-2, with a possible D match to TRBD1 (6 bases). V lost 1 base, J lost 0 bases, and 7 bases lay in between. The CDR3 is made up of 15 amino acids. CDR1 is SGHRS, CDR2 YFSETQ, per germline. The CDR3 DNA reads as TGCGCCAGCAGCTTGAGACAGGCGAACACCGGGGAGCTGTTTTTT. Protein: CASSLRQANTGELFF.

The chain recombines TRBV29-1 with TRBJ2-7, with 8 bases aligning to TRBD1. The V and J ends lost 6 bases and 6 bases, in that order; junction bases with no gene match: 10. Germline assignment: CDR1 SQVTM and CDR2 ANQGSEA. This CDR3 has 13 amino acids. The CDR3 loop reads CSVRTGRESEQYF. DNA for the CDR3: TGCAGCGTAAGGACAGGGAGAGAGAGCGAGCAGTACTTC.

The CDR3 sequence is CASTRTGTNYGYTF. DNA of the CDR3: TGTGCCAGCACCCGGACAGGGACGAACTATGGCTACACCTTC. The rearrangement uses TRBV25-1 and TRBJ1-2; 8 bases line up with TRBD1. The CDR3 has 14 amino acids. Germline assignment: CDR1 MGHDK and CDR2 SYGVNS. V lost 7 bases to trimming and J lost 2 bases; unmatched junction nucleotides: 6.

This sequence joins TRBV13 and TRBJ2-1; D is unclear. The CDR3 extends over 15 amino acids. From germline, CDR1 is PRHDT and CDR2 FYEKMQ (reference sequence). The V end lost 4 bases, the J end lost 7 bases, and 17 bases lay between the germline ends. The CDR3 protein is CASSSPRLPDNEQFF. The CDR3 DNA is TGTGCCAGCAGCTCCCCGAGACTGCCTGATAATGAGCAGTTCTTC.

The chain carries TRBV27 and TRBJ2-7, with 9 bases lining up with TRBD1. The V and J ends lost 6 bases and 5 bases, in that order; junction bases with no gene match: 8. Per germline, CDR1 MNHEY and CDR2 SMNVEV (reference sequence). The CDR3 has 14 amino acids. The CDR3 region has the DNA TGTGCCAGCAGCGGACAGGGGAGAGTACACGAGCAGTACTTC. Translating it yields CASSGQGRVHEQYF.

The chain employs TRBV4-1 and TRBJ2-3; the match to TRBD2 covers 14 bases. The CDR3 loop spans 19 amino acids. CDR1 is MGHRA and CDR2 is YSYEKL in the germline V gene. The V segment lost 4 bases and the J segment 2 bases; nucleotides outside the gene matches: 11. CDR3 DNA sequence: TGCGCCAGCAGCCTCTTGCCCCCGGGACTAGCGGGGGACACAGATACGCAGTATTTT. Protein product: CASSLLPPGLAGDTDTQYF.

DNA for the CDR3: TGCGCCAGCAGCTTGGAGGGGTTGGGCTACGAGCAGTACTTC. Translating it yields CASSLEGLGYEQYF. The chain carries TRBV5-1 and TRBJ2-7, with D maybe TRBD1 (5 bases). The ends were cut back, 0 bases at V and 3 bases at J, with 10 bases in the middle. Germline assignment: CDR1 SGHRS and CDR2 YFSETQ. There are 14 residues in the CDR3.

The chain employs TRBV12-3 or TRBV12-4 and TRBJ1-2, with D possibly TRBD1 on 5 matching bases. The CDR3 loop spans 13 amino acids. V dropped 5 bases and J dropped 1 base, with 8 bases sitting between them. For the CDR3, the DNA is TGTGCCAGCAGTCTGACAGTTAACTATGGCTACACCTTC. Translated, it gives CASSLTVNYGYTF.

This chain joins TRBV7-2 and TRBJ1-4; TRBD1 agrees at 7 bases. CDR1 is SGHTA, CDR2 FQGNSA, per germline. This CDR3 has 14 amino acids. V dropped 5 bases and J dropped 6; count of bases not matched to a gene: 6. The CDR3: CASSVGTAYEKLFF. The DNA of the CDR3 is TGTGCCAGCAGCGTAGGGACAGCCTATGAAAAACTGTTTTTT.

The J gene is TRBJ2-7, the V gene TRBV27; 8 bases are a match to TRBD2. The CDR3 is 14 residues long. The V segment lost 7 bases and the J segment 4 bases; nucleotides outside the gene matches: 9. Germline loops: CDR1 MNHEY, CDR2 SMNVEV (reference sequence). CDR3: CASKIAGSMYEQYF. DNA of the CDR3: TGTGCCAGCAAAATAGCGGGATCTATGTACGAGCAGTACTTC.

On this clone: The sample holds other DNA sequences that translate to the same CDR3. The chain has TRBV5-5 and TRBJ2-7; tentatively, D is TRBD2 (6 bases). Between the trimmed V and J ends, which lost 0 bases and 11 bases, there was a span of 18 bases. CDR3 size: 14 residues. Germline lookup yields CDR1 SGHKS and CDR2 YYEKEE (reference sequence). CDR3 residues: CASSLEGRAWGEYF. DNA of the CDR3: TGTGCCAGCAGCTTGGAAGGGCGGGCTTGGGGGGAGTACTTC.

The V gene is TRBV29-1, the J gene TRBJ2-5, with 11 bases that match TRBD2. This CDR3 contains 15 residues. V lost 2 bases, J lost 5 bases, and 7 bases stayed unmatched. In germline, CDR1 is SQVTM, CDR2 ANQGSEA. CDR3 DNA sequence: TGCAGCGTTGAACCGAGTAGCGGGAGGGGGGAGACCCAGTACTTC. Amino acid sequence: CSVEPSSGRGETQYF.

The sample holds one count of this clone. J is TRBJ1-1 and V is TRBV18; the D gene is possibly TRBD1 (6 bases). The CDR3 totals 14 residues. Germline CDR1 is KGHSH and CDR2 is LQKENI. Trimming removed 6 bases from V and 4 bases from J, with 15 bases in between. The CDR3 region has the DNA TGTGCCAGCTCGGGACCGGGGGGCATCACTGAAGCTTTCTTT. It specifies CASSGPGGITEAFF.

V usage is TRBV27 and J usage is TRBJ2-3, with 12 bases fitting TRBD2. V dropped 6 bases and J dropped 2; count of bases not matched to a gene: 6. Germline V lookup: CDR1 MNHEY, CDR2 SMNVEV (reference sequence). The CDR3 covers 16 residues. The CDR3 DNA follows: TGTGCCAGCAGGCGGACTAGCGGGATGGTCACAGATACGCAGTATTTT. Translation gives CASRRTSGMVTDTQYF.

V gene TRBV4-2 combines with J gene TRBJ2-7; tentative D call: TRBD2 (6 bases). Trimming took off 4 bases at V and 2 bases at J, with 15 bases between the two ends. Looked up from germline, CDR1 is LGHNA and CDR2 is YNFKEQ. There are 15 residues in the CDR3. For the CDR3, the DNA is TGTGCCAGCAGCCGGGAACTAGCAGGAACCTACGAGCAGTACTTC. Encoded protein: CASSRELAGTYEQYF.

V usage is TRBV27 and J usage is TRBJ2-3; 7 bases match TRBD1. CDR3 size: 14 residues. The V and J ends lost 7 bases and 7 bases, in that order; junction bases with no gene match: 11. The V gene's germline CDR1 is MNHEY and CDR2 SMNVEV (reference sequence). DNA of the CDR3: TGTGCCAGCACTCAGGACAGGTTCCCCTATACGCAGTATTTT. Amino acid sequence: CASTQDRFPYTQYF.